This TCR beta chain was sequenced for a study of blood T cell repertoires in COVID-19. Study information: The study drew acute and convalescent COVID-19 samples from the United States, Italy and Spain. Sources were T cells, B-cell-depleted T cells, or PBMCs; the material itself was cDNA or gDNA.

Here immunoSEQ multiplex PCR was the method, and the copy in TCRdb shows in-frame clones only, minus some. The top ten clones hold 10% of a sample with around 360,000 clones, around 87% of them seen once. Patients from Seattle were sampled longitudinally, starting during active infection. Trimming at V came to 4 bases and at J to 3 bases, leaving 5 bases not matched to a gene. The CDR3 spans 15 residues. CDR1 SNHLY and CDR2 FYNNEI come from the germline V gene. This rearrangement joins TRBV2 to TRBJ2-7, with 11 bases aligning to TRBD2. The receptor's source is a woman between 25 and 40 years old with COVID-19, enrolled during active disease. Sequencing was carried out using peripheral blood. The CDR3 spells CASSGVTSGSYEQYF. DNA of the CDR3: TGTGCCAGCAGTGGGGTCACTAGCGGGAGCTACGAGCAGTACTTC.